The T cell receptor (beta chain) described here comes from a study of T-cell reconstitution after alpha-beta-depleted transplantation in children. The library targeted TCRbeta and was prepared with unique molecular identifiers. TCRdb redid the calling of the PCR reads with MiXCR, one entry per CDR3 protein. The data show around 800,000 distinct CDR3 sequences, 15% to 20% seen once. This clonotype has just a few counts. The CDR3 runs 14 residues. Trimming took 7 bases from V and 0 from J, leaving 10 bases between them. Germline V gene lookup returns CDR1 SGHAT and CDR2 FQNNGV. The chain employs TRBV11-2 and TRBJ2-1; D could derive from TRBD1 or TRBD2 (5 bases each). The sequences come from PBMCs, mostly from graft donor cells, collected 360 days after TCRalphabeta/CD19-depleted stem cell transplant. The sequence came from a male patient between 10 and 17 years old who had a stem cell transplant for acute lymphoblastic leukemia, so the T cells may come from the graft donor. CDR3 in DNA: TGTGCCAGCACTGTGAGGGGCTCCTACAATGAGCAGTTCTTC. Translation: CASTVRGSYNEQFF.